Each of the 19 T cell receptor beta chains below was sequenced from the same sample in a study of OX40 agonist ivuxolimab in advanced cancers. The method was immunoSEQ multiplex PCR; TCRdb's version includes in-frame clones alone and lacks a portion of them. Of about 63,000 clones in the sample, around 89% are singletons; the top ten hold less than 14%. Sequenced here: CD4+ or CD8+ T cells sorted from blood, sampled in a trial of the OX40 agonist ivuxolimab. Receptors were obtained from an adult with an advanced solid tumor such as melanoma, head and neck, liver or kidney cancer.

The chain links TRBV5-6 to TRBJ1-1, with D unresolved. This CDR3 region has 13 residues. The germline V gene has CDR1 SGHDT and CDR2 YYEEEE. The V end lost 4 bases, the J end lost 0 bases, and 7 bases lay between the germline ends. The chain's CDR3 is CASSDTVNTEAFF. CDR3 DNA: TGTGCCAGCAGCGACACAGTGAACACTGAAGCTTTCTTT. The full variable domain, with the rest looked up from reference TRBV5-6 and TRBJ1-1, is DAGVTQSPTHLIKTRGQQVTLRCSPKSGHDTVSWYQQALGQGPQFIFQYYEEEERQRGNFPDRFSGHQFPNYSSELNVNALLLGDSALYLCASSDTVNTEAFFGQGTRLTVV.

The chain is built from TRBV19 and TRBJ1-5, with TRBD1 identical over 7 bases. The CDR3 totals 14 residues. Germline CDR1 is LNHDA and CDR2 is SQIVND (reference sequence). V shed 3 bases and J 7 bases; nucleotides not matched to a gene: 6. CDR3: CASSIDRAGQPQHF. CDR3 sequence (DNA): TGTGCCAGTAGTATTGACAGGGCGGGCCAGCCCCAGCATTTT. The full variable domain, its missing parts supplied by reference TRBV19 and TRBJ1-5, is DGGITQSPKYLFRKEGQNVTLSCEQNLNHDAMYWYRQDPGQGLRLIYYSQIVNDFQKGDIAEGYSVSREKKESFPLTVTSAQKNPTAFYLCASSIDRAGQPQHFGDGTRLSIL.

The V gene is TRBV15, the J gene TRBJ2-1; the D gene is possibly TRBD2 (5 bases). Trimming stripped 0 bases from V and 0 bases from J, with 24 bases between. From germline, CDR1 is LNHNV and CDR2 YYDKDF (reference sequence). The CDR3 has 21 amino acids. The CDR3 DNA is TGTGCCACCAGCAGAGATCCTTTCAGGCCCGGGCGGGCCTACTCCTACAATGAGCAGTTCTTC. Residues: CATSRDPFRPGRAYSYNEQFF.

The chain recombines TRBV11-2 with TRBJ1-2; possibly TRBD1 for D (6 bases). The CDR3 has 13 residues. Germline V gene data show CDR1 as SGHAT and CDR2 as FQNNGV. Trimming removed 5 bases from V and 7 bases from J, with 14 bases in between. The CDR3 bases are TGTGCCAGCAGCCATTCAGGGGTGAGTGGCTACACCTTC. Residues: CASSHSGVSGYTF.

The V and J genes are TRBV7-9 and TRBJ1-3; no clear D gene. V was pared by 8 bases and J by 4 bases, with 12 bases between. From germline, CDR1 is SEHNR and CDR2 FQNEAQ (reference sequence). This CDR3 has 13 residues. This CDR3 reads CASVDWAGNTIYF. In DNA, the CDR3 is TGTGCCAGCGTCGATTGGGCGGGAAACACCATATATTTT.

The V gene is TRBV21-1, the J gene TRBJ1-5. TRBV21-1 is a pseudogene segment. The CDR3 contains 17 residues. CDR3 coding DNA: TGTGCCAGCAGCACTCCGGGGGGCAGTTATAGCAATCAGCCCCAGCATTTT. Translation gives CASSTPGGSYSNQPQHF.

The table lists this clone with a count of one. The CDR3 DNA reads TGTGCCAGCTTGATGCAGGAGAACACCGGGGAGCTGTTTTTT. Its translation: CASLMQENTGELFF. The rearrangement joins TRBV2 to TRBJ2-2; no reliable D call. Germline V CDR1 and CDR2: SNHLY, FYNNEI. V was cut by 8 bases and J by 1 base, with 11 bases left in between. This CDR3 contains 14 residues.

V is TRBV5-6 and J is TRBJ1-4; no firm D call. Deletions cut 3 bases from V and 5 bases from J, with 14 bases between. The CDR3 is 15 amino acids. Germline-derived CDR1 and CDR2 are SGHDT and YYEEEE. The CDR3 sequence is CASSSQKLGNEKLFF. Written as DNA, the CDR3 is TGTGCCAGCAGCTCCCAAAAATTAGGGAATGAAAAACTGTTTTTT. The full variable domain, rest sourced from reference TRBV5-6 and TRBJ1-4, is DAGVTQSPTHLIKTRGQQVTLRCSPKSGHDTVSWYQQALGQGPQFIFQYYEEEERQRGNFPDRFSGHQFPNYSSELNVNALLLGDSALYLCASSSQKLGNEKLFFGSGTQLSVL.

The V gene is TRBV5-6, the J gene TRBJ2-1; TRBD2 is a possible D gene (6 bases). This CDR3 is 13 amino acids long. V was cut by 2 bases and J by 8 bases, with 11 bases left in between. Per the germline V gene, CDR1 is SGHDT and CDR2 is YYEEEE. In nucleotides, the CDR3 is TGTGCCAGCAGCTTCCGGGACTCAGATGAGCAGTTCTTC. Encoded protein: CASSFRDSDEQFF.

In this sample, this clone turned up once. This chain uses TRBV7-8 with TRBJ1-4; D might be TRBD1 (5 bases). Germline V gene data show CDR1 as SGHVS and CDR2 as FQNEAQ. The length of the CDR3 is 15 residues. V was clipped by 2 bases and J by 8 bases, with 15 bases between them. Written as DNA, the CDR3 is TGTGCCAGCAGCTTATTCCCAGGGCCTGGGGAAAAACTGTTTTTT. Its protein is CASSLFPGPGEKLFF.

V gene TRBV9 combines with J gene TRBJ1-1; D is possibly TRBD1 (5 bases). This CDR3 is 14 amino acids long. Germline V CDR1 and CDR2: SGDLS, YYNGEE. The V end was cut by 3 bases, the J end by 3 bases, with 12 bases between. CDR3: CASSAQGGDTEAFF. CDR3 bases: TGTGCCAGCAGCGCCCAGGGTGGGGACACTGAAGCTTTCTTT.

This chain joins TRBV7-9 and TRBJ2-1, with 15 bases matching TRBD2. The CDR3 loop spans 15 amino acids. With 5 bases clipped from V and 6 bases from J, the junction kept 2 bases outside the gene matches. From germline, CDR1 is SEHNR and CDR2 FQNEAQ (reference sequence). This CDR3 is CASSQGLAGGNEQFF. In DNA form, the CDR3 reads TGTGCCAGCAGCCAGGGACTAGCGGGGGGCAATGAGCAGTTCTTC.

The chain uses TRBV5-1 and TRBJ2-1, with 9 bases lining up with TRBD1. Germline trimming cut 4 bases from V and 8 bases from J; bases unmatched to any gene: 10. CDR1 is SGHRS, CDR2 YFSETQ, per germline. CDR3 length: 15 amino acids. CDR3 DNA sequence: TGCGCCAGCAGCGCCCGGGACAGGGAAGGTTATGAGCAGTTCTTC. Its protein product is CASSARDREGYEQFF.

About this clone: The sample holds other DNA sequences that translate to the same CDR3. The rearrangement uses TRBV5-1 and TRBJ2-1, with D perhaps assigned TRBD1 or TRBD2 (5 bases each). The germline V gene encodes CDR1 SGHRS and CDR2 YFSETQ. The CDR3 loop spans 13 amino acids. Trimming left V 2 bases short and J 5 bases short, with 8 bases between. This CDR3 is CASSLGTNNEQFF. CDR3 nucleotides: TGCGCCAGCAGCTTAGGGACCAACAATGAGCAGTTCTTC.

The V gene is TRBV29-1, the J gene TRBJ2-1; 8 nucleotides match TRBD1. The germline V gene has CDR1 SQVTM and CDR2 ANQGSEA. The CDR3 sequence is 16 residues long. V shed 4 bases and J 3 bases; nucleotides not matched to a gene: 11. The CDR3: CSVVWTGRPFYNEQFF. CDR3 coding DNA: TGCAGCGTTGTCTGGACAGGGCGGCCGTTCTACAATGAGCAGTTCTTC.

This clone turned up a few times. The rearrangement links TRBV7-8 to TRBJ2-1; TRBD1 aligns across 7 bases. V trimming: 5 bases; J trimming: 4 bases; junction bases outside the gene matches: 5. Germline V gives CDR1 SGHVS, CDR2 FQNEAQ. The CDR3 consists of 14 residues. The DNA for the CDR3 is TGTGCCAGCAGCCTCAGACAGGGATACAATGAGCAGTTCTTC. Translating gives CASSLRQGYNEQFF.

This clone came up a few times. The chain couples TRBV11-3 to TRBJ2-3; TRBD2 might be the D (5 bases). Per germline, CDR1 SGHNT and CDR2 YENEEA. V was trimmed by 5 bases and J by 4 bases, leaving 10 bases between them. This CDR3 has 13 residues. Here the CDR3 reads CASSGKGADTQYF. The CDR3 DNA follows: TGTGCCAGCAGCGGAAAGGGAGCAGATACGCAGTATTTT. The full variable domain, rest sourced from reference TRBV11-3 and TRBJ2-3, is EAGVVQSPRYKIIEKKQPVAFWCNPISGHNTLYWYLQNLGQGPELLIRYENEEAVDDSQLPKDRFSAERLKGVDSTLKIQPAELGDSAVYLCASSGKGADTQYFGPGTRLTVL.

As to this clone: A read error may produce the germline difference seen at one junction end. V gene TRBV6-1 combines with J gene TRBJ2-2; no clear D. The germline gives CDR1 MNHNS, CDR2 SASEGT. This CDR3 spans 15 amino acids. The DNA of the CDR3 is TGTGCCAGCACTGAAGGCACAGCTCGGTCCGGGGAGCTGTTTTTT. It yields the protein CASTEGTARSGELFF.

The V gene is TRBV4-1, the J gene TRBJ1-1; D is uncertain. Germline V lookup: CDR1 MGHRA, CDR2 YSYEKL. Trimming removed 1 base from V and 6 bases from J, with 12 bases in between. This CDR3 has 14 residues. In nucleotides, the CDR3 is TGCGCCAGCAGCCAAGTTCAAGGTGTCGCTGAAGCTTTCTTT. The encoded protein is CASSQVQGVAEAFF.